The clone carrying this T cell receptor (beta chain) appeared a few times. The repertoire was sequenced with immunoSEQ multiplex PCR; TCRdb's copy has only in-frame clones and lacks some. The data show about 280,000 clones, about four fifths seen once. This record comes from a study of blood T cell repertoires in COVID-19. Cohort assignment relied on participant-reported clinical history. The CDR3 is 14 amino acids. The germline gives CDR1 SEHNR, CDR2 FQNEAQ (reference sequence). Germline trimming cut 4 bases from V and 3 bases from J; bases unmatched to any gene: 3. The sequenced sample consisted of PBMCs or T cells enriched from blood (not recorded which). The sequence came from a man aged 35 to 55 who had been exposed to COVID-19. V is TRBV7-9 and J is TRBJ2-7; 10 bases agree with TRBD1. The CDR3 protein is CASSSGQGDYEQYF. The CDR3 DNA reads TGTGCCAGCAGCTCCGGACAGGGGGACTACGAGCAGTACTTC. Looking up the rest from reference TRBV7-9 and TRBJ2-7 gives the full variable domain: DTGVSQNPRHKITKRGQNVTFRCDPISEHNRLYWYRQTLGQGPEFLTYFQNEAQLEKSRLLSDRFSAERPKGSFSTLEIQRTEQGDSAMYLCASSSGQGDYEQYFGPGTRLTVT.